A single TCR beta chain is shown here with its context. Its matching antigen is unknown. Preparation of the TCRbeta library involved a method that used unique molecular identifiers. TCRdb reanalysed the PCR reads using MiXCR and keeps one entry per CDR3 protein. The sample contains fewer than 1 million distinct CDR3 sequences, about 16% of which appear only once. The source of the sample is a study of T-cell reconstitution after alpha-beta-depleted transplantation in children. Whole-study findings and limits: T-cell numbers and diversity, one year after transplant, stemmed largely from T cells that were newly produced. Several hundred expanded graft clones reportedly supplied alpha-beta T cells about two months after transplant.

The CDR3 covers 14 residues. Germline V CDR1 and CDR2: SGHRS, YFSETQ. The trim removed 2 bases at V and 5 bases at J, leaving 3 bases unmatched. The receptor's source is a male patient younger than 18 who had a stem cell transplant for acute lymphoblastic leukemia, so the T cells may come from the graft donor. Specimen: PBMCs, mostly from graft donor cells, collected 360 days after TCRalphabeta/CD19-depleted stem cell transplant. J is TRBJ2-1 and V is TRBV5-1, with 8 bases that match TRBD1. In DNA form, the CDR3 reads TGCGCCAGCAGCTTAAGGACAGGGAACAATGAGCAGTTCTTC. This translates into CASSLRTGNNEQFF.